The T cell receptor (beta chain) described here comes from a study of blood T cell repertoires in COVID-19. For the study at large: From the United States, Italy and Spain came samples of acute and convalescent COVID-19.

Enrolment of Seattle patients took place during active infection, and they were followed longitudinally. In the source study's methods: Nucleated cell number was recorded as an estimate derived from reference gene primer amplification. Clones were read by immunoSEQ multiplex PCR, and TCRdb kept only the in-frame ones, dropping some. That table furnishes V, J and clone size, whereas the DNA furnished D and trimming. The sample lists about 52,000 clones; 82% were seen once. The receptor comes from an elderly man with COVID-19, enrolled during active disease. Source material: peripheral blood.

CDR3 sequence: CASSLGGTGAPYF. The CDR3 region has the DNA TGTGCCAGCAGCTTGGGAGGGACAGGGGCCCCTTACTTC. J is TRBJ2-7 and V is TRBV5-4, with TRBD1 identical over 10 bases. The J segment lost 13 bases and the V segment lost 0 bases, leaving 7 bases of the junction unmatched. CDR1 SGHNT and CDR2 YYREEE come from the germline V gene (reference sequence). The CDR3 consists of 13 residues.